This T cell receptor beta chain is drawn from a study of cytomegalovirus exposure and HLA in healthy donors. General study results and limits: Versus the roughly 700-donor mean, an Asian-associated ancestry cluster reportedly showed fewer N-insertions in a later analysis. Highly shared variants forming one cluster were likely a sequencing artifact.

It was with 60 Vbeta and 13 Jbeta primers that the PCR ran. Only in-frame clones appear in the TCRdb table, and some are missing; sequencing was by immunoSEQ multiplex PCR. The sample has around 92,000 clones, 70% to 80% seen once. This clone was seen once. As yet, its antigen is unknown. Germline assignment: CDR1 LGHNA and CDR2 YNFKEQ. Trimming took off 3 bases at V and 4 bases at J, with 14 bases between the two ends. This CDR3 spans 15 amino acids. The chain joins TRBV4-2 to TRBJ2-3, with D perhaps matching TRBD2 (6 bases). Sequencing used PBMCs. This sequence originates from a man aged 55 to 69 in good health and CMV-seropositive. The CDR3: CASSQKPGASDTQYF. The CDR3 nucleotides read TGTGCCAGCAGCCAGAAGCCGGGAGCGTCAGATACGCAGTATTTT.